This TCR beta chain stems from a study of T cells in pancreatic ductal adenocarcinoma. Study-level findings and limits: No significant tumor-blood clonality difference; means were about 0.11 and 0.072. Compared with tumor, blood showed more total productive templates and about 8-fold more clonotypes. Comparisons of tumor and blood clonality may show falsely lower tumor diversity. Results skew toward the minority of patients with early-stage disease.

This clone was seen only a few times. Its antigen is not known. CDR3 size: 13 residues. Germline assignment: CDR1 SNHLY and CDR2 FYNNEI. Between the trimmed V and J ends, which lost 8 bases and 2 bases, there was a span of 11 bases. Profiled with immunoSEQ multiplex PCR; TCRdb holds only in-frame clones, not every one. Altogether roughly 8,700 clones are present, about 90% being singletons, with the ten largest covering approximately 3%. The selected patients with pancreatic ductal adenocarcinoma had surgery but no neoadjuvant therapy. This TCR was sampled from a human donor with pancreatic ductal adenocarcinoma. The chain joins TRBV2 to TRBJ2-3; a weak D match, TRBD1 (5 bases). Sequenced: PBMCs. CDR3 bases: TGTGCCAGCGGTGGGGCAATCACAGATACGCAGTATTTT. Amino acid sequence: CASGGAITDTQYF.